A single sample gave rise to the 23 T cell receptor beta chains below, sequenced in a study of CD8+CD57+ T cells in acquired aplastic anemia. Investigators profiled TCR beta VDJ and CDR3 from genomic DNA template. TCRdb reprocessed the reads with MiXCR, giving one entry per CDR3 protein. This sample has just over 400,000 distinct CDR3 sequences, with about two thirds found just once. Material for sequencing was sorted CD4+, CD8+, or CD8+CD57+ T cells (not recorded which) from PBMCs. Receptors originate from a human donor in good health, serving as a control.

This clonotype has at least ten counts. The genes are TRBV7-2 and TRBJ1-3; TRBD1 matches at 9 bases. The ends lost 5 bases at V and 8 bases at J; junction bases unmatched: 13. CDR3 length: 16 amino acids. Per germline, CDR1 SGHTA and CDR2 FQGNSA. The CDR3 DNA follows: TGTGCCAGCAGCGGCCGTCCGGGACAGGGACAAGACACCATATATTTT. The encoded protein is CASSGRPGQGQDTIYF.

This clonotype was detected only a few times. This clone may be a read error of a much larger clone one base away. CDR3 coding DNA: TGTGCCAGCAGCAAACGTTCAAGGACAGGGGGAGCAGATACGCAGTATTTT. Protein: CASSKRSRTGGADTQYF. V gene TRBV11-2 combines with J gene TRBJ2-3, with 10 bases fitting TRBD1. Germline V lookup: CDR1 SGHAT, CDR2 FQNNGV. The CDR3 runs to 17 residues. The V segment lost 5 bases and the J segment 4 bases; nucleotides outside the gene matches: 12.

This clonotype was counted only a few times. The rearrangement links TRBV25-1 to TRBJ2-7; possibly TRBD2 for D (6 bases). The V end lost 2 bases, the J end lost 3 bases, and 11 bases lay between the germline ends. CDR1 and CDR2 (germline): MGHDK, SYGVNS. CDR3 size: 14 residues. The CDR3 loop is CASSELGLIYEQYF. The CDR3 DNA follows: TGTGCCAGCAGTGAACTGGGACTGATCTACGAGCAGTACTTC.

At least ten counts were recorded for this clonotype. The chain uses TRBV20-1 and TRBJ2-7; TRBD1 or TRBD2 may be the D gene (5 bases each). V dropped 3 bases and J dropped 5 bases, with 20 bases sitting between them. The CDR3 is made up of 15 amino acids. Germline lookup yields CDR1 DFQATT and CDR2 SNEGSKA (reference sequence). The CDR3 spells CSARGPGPKSDEQYF. In DNA form, the CDR3 reads TGCAGTGCTAGGGGACCGGGCCCCAAATCCGACGAGCAGTACTTC.

Points on this clonotype: Mismatch with germline at one junction end may stem from a read error. As DNA, the CDR3 is TGCGCCAGCAGCCAGGGCTATAGTGAAAAACTGTTTTTT. Translated: CASSQGYSEKLFF. This chain joins TRBV11-2 and TRBJ1-4; weak D call: TRBD1 (5 bases). The CDR3 is 13 amino acids. Germline loops: CDR1 SGHAT, CDR2 FQNNGV.

This clonotype was picked up many times. The junction departs from germline at one end; a sequencing error may be responsible. This rearrangement joins TRBV6-5 to TRBJ1-2, with D possibly TRBD1 on 6 matching bases. The CDR3 totals 13 residues. Germline lookup yields CDR1 MNHEY and CDR2 SVGAGI. The CDR3 reads CASSYPGTPSRFF. The DNA of the CDR3 is TGTGCCAGCAGTTACCCCGGGACACCCTCCCGCTTCTTC.

Comments on this clonotype: Mismatch with germline at one junction end may stem from a read error. V gene TRBV7-2 combines with J gene TRBJ1-2; possibly TRBD1 for D (5 bases). The CDR3 covers 16 residues. From germline, CDR1 is SGHTA and CDR2 FQGNSA. The CDR3 spells CANSLQERAGGHGYTF. CDR3 nucleotides: TGTGCCAACAGCTTACAGGAAAGAGCGGGGGGTCACGGCTACACCTTC.

This clonotype has ten or more counts. The rearrangement uses TRBV5-4 and TRBJ2-5, with D possibly called TRBD1 or TRBD2 (5 bases each). There are 14 residues in the CDR3. The V end lost 0 bases, the J end lost 1 base, and 7 bases lay between the germline ends. The germline V gene has CDR1 SGHNT and CDR2 YYREEE (reference sequence). The CDR3, as DNA: TGTGCCAGCAGCTTGGTCGGGGCCCAAGAGACCCAGTACTTC. It yields the protein CASSLVGAQETQYF. The whole variable domain, remainder taken from reference TRBV5-4 and TRBJ2-5, is ETGVTQSPTHLIKTRGQQVTLRCSSQSGHNTVSWYQQALGQGPQFIFQYYREEENGRGNFPPRFSGLQFPNYSSELNVNALELDDSALYLCASSLVGAQETQYFGPGTRLLVL.

As concerns this clonotype: This clone may be a read error of a much larger clone one base away. The gene calls are TRBV27 and TRBJ1-4, with D perhaps matching TRBD1 (6 bases). The germline V gene has CDR1 MNHEY and CDR2 SMNVEV (reference sequence). The length of the CDR3 is 14 residues. The CDR3 nucleotides are TGTGCCAGCACCACAGGGCGAACTAATGAAAAACTGCTTTTT. It yields the protein CASTTGRTNEKLLF. Full variable domain (missing parts from reference TRBV27 and TRBJ1-4): EAQVTQNPRYLITVTGKKLTVTCSQNMNHEYMSWYRQDPGLGLRQIYYSMNVEVTDKGDVPEGYKVSRKEKRNFPLILESPSPNQTSLYFCASTTGRTNEKLLFGSGTQLSVL.

This clonotype was counted ten times or more. The genes are TRBV24-1 and TRBJ2-5, with a possible D match to TRBD2 (6 bases). This CDR3 region has 16 residues. V lost 3 bases and J 7 bases, leaving 20 bases between the germline ends. Germline V gene lookup returns CDR1 KGHDR and CDR2 SFDVKD. The CDR3 sequence is CATSDPASGPRWTQYF. The CDR3, as DNA: TGTGCCACCAGTGATCCGGCGAGCGGGCCGCGGTGGACCCAGTACTTC.

The genes are TRBV5-1 and TRBJ1-6; 8 bases are a match to TRBD1. The CDR3 runs to 15 residues. Germline-derived CDR1 and CDR2 are SGHRS and YFSETQ. Trimming removed 2 bases from V and 10 bases from J; junction bases left unmatched: 8. The CDR3 spells CASSLDPGGYSPLHF. The DNA of the CDR3 is TGCGCCAGCAGCTTAGATCCAGGGGGCTACTCACCCCTCCACTTT.

This clonotype was recorded only once. The genes are TRBV2 and TRBJ2-3, with D maybe TRBD2 (5 bases). Trimming removed 1 base at V and 14 bases at J, with 22 bases between. There are 15 residues in the CDR3. CDR1 SNHLY and CDR2 FYNNEI come from the germline V gene. The CDR3 protein is CASSEDYAGSGTTYF. The CDR3 nucleotides are TGTGCCAGCAGTGAAGACTACGCGGGCTCTGGAACCACGTATTTT.

J is TRBJ2-7 and V is TRBV7-6; D may correspond to TRBD1 or TRBD2 (5 bases each). Trimming pared 5 bases from V and 10 bases from J, leaving 18 bases between. Germline V gene data show CDR1 as SGHVS and CDR2 as FNYEAQ. There are 13 residues in the CDR3. The CDR3 DNA reads TGTGCCAGCAGCCCGGGGCTACACCACGTACAGTACTTC. Translating it yields CASSPGLHHVQYF.

The V and J genes are TRBV6-4 and TRBJ2-7; TRBD1 might be the D (5 bases). Per germline, CDR1 MRHNA and CDR2 SNTAGT. CDR3 size: 13 residues. V was shortened by 6 bases and J by 5 bases, with 14 bases between the two germline ends. This CDR3 is CASRIQGSNEQYF. The DNA of the CDR3 is TGTGCCAGCAGGATTCAGGGTAGCAACGAGCAGTACTTC.

Of note for this clonotype: Likely a read error: the CDR3 ends without its conserved phenylalanine or tryptophan. The DNA is left out, because the CDR3 cannot be placed on it with certainty; the CDR3 is given as TCRdb lists it. The chain recombines TRBV7-9 with TRBJ1-2. The CDR3 spans 13 residues, counting both ends. Per the germline V gene, CDR1 is SEHNR and CDR2 is FQNEAQ (reference sequence). This CDR3 reads CASSQDSSDSTNT.

This clonotype occurred a few times. This chain joins TRBV7-8 and TRBJ2-1; weak D call: TRBD2 (5 bases). CDR3 length: 14 amino acids. Germline CDR1 reads SGHVS; CDR2 reads FQNEAQ. V was clipped by 7 bases and J by 3 bases, with 13 bases between them. The CDR3 spells CASTYSVDYNEQFF. The CDR3, as DNA: TGTGCCAGCACCTATAGCGTGGACTACAATGAGCAGTTCTTC.

The sample holds a few counts of this clonotype. Being one base from a much bigger clone, this may be a read error. This rearrangement joins TRBV24-1 to TRBJ2-3, with a possible D match to TRBD1 (5 bases). The CDR3 covers 12 residues. V lost 11 bases, J lost 7 bases, and 15 bases lay in between. Germline assignment: CDR1 KGHDR and CDR2 SFDVKD. The CDR3, as DNA: TGTGCCAGTTCCCTAGGGGCTTATACGCAGTATTTT. Its translation: CASSLGAYTQYF.

The J gene is TRBJ1-1, the V gene TRBV9, with 9 bases identical to TRBD1. CDR1 is SGDLS and CDR2 is YYNGEE in the germline V gene. There are 15 residues in the CDR3. After removal of 4 bases from V and 12 bases from J, the junction contained 16 bases not matched to a gene. The CDR3 DNA sequence: TGTGCCAGCAGCTTGGGGACAGGGTCTTCACCCCTCCCTTTCTTT. Translated, it gives CASSLGTGSSPLPFF.

For this clonotype: Lacking the conserved final phenylalanine or tryptophan, this CDR3 likely reflects a read error. This chain joins TRBV10-2 and TRBJ2-3; weak D call: TRBD2 (6 bases). Deletions cut 7 bases from V and 1 base from J, with 9 bases between. The CDR3 contains 13 residues. Germline V CDR1 and CDR2: WSHSY, SAAADI. CDR3: CASTGSGTDTQYL. The CDR3 DNA reads TGCGCCAGCACCGGGAGTGGCACAGATACGCAGTATCTT.

This clonotype appeared a few times. The chain uses TRBV25-1 and TRBJ1-2, with D maybe TRBD1 (6 bases). The CDR3 sequence is 13 residues long. Germline CDR1 MGHDK, CDR2 SYGVNS. V gave up 6 bases and J gave up 7 bases, with 15 bases separating them. CDR3 in DNA: TGTGCCAGCAGGGGGGGCGGGGCGCGTGGCTACACCTTC. Residues: CASRGGGARGYTF.

This chain uses TRBV7-2 with TRBJ2-3; tentatively, D is TRBD1 or TRBD2 (5 bases each). Trimming shortened V by 4 bases and J by 7 bases, and 12 bases separated the two germline ends. There are 13 residues in the CDR3. The germline V gene encodes CDR1 SGHTA and CDR2 FQGNSA. The CDR3 coding sequence is TGTGCCAGCAGCTGGGACCAGCGGAATACGCAGTATTTT. Translation: CASSWDQRNTQYF.

V usage is TRBV7-2 and J usage is TRBJ2-4, with D uncertain. V was shortened by 5 bases and J by 9 bases, with 26 bases between the two germline ends. The CDR3 runs to 17 residues. CDR1 is SGHTA, CDR2 FQGNSA, per germline. Written as DNA, the CDR3 is TGTGCCAGCAGCCTACCCTTGCCGAGCTCTGGAAACACCATTCAGTACTTC. This codes for CASSLPLPSSGNTIQYF.

The genes are TRBV15 and TRBJ2-7, with 8 bases matching TRBD2. V was clipped by 5 bases and J by 3 bases; unmatched bases: 12. The germline CDR1 and CDR2 sequences are LNHNV and YYDKDF (reference sequence). The length of the CDR3 is 16 residues. The CDR3 region is CATSGAWGLGLYEQYF. The CDR3 DNA reads as TGTGCCACCAGCGGAGCATGGGGACTAGGGCTCTACGAGCAGTACTTC.